These 18 T cell receptor beta chains were sequenced from one sample in a study of T cell changes during pregnancy in multiple sclerosis. The data were produced by immunoSEQ multiplex PCR, yet TCRdb's version contains in-frame clones alone and is incomplete. The repertoire holds some 28,000 clones, with 80% to 90% as singletons. The material sequenced was CD4+ T cells from peripheral blood mononuclear cells, taken in the first trimester of pregnancy. These receptors were collected from a female donor in good health, enrolled as a control in a pregnancy study.

The rearrangement uses TRBV15 and TRBJ1-5; the D is unclear. The germline CDR1 and CDR2 sequences are LNHNV and YYDKDF (reference sequence). The CDR3 totals 16 residues. V lost 0 bases and J lost 1, with 10 bases in between. CDR3 coding DNA: TGTGCCACCAGCAGAGAGCGGCGCGTGAGCAATCAGCCCCAGCATTTT. This codes for CATSRERRVSNQPQHF.

This clone was found once. The V and J genes are TRBV4-3 and TRBJ1-3; D uncertain. Trimming pared 0 bases from V and 3 bases from J, leaving 9 bases between. There are 15 residues in the CDR3. CDR1 and CDR2 from the germline V gene are LGHNA and YSLEER. CDR3 region: CASSQDWANGNTIYF. Written as DNA, the CDR3 is TGCGCCAGCAGCCAAGATTGGGCGAATGGAAACACCATATATTTT.

This sequence joins TRBV18 and TRBJ1-5; 9 bases align to TRBD1. CDR3 length equals 14 residues. Germline CDR1 and CDR2: KGHSH and LQKENI. J lost 4 bases, V lost 6 bases, and 4 bases had no gene match. The CDR3 DNA reads as TGTGCCAGCTCCCCGGGGACAGGGAATCAGCCCCAGCATTTT. Protein: CASSPGTGNQPQHF. Full variable domain (missing parts from reference TRBV18 and TRBJ1-5): NAGVMQNPRHLVRRRGQEARLRCSPMKGHSHVYWYRQLPEEGLKFMVYLQKENIIDESGMPKERFSAEFPKEGPSILRIQQVVRGDSAAYFCASSPGTGNQPQHFGDGTRLSIL.

The chain employs TRBV6-4 and TRBJ2-3; D is undetermined. CDR3 size: 14 residues. Trimming cost V 2 bases and J 4 bases, with 10 bases left between them. CDR1 is MRHNA, CDR2 SNTAGT, per germline. CDR3 DNA: TGTGCCAGCAGTGACGGGCAGGAATCAGATACGCAGTATTTT. Translated: CASSDGQESDTQYF.

The V gene is TRBV11-2, the J gene TRBJ2-7, with TRBD1 matching over 10 bases. Per the germline V gene, CDR1 is SGHAT and CDR2 is FQNNGV. J lost 9 bases, V lost 5 bases, and 4 bases had no gene match. This CDR3 contains 12 residues. CDR3 protein: CASSQGQGLQYF. The CDR3 DNA sequence: TGTGCCAGCAGCCAGGGACAGGGGCTGCAGTACTTC.

This clone was counted once. The rearrangement joins TRBV5-1 to TRBJ1-1; D is unclear. CDR1 is SGHRS and CDR2 is YFSETQ in the germline V gene. The CDR3 spans 15 residues. Trimming removed 9 bases at V and 1 base at J, with 19 bases between. The CDR3 here is CATRPLGESNTEAFF. The CDR3 DNA reads TGCGCCACAAGGCCCCTCGGAGAATCGAACACTGAAGCTTTCTTT.

This chain links TRBV6-6 with TRBJ2-2; 9 bases line up with TRBD2. The trim removed 0 bases at V and 7 bases at J, leaving 3 bases unmatched. The CDR3 extends over 15 amino acids. Germline CDR1 MNHNY, CDR2 SVGAGI (reference sequence). CDR3: CASSYSSLAGGELFF. The DNA for the CDR3 is TGTGCCAGCAGTTACTCTTCACTAGCGGGCGGGGAGCTGTTTTTT.

This clone was seen a single time. This chain joins TRBV5-1 and TRBJ2-7, with D possibly TRBD2 on 5 matching bases. V was cut by 5 bases and J by 3 bases, with 15 bases left in between. The germline CDR1 and CDR2 sequences are SGHRS and YFSETQ. This CDR3 contains 14 residues. The DNA for the CDR3 is TGCGCCAGCAGGAGGGTAACCGGGCACTACGAGCAGTACTTC. It codes for CASRRVTGHYEQYF.

The chain recombines TRBV7-2 with TRBJ2-5; TRBD1 might be the D (6 bases). Germline loops: CDR1 SGHTA, CDR2 FQGNSA. The length of the CDR3 is 14 residues. V lost 5 bases to trimming and J lost 4 bases, with 14 bases between them. DNA of the CDR3: TGTGCCAGCAGCCCGGGACAATGGGGAGAGACCCAGTACTTC. This gives the protein CASSPGQWGETQYF.

This chain connects TRBV6-1 to TRBJ2-1, with unresolved D. Germline assignment: CDR1 MNHNS and CDR2 SASEGT. The V gene lost 6 bases and the J gene lost 6 bases, with 9 bases spanning the gap. The CDR3 extends over 12 amino acids. CDR3 bases: TGTGCCAGCAGGGCCCCTTCCAATGAGCAGTTCTTC. Translated: CASRAPSNEQFF.

This sequence joins TRBV18 and TRBJ1-6, with D unresolved. There are 17 residues in the CDR3. From germline, CDR1 is KGHSH and CDR2 LQKENI. Trimming pared 3 bases from V and 4 bases from J, leaving 16 bases between. The CDR3 loop reads CASSPRRVGGYNSPLHF. The CDR3 coding sequence is TGTGCCAGCTCACCCCGCCGAGTCGGAGGTTATAATTCACCCCTCCACTTT. Variable domain in full (rest from reference TRBV18 and TRBJ1-6): NAGVMQNPRHLVRRRGQEARLRCSPMKGHSHVYWYRQLPEEGLKFMVYLQKENIIDESGMPKERFSAEFPKEGPSILRIQQVVRGDSAAYFCASSPRRVGGYNSPLHFGNGTRLTVT.

The CDR3 coding sequence is TGTGCCAGCAGCCCAAGGACAGGGTTTACTGAAGCTTTCTTT. This codes for CASSPRTGFTEAFF. The rearrangement links TRBV5-4 to TRBJ1-1; 8 positions match TRBD1. This CDR3 comprises 14 residues. J was trimmed by 5 bases and V by 4 bases; bases with no gene match: 7. Per germline, CDR1 SGHNT and CDR2 YYREEE (reference sequence).

This chain links TRBV6-4 with TRBJ2-3; the match to TRBD2 covers 9 bases. V was pared by 4 bases and J by 2 bases, with 4 bases of the junction left unmatched. The germline CDR1 and CDR2 sequences are MRHNA and SNTAGT. The CDR3 is 15 amino acids. CDR3 sequence (DNA): TGTGCCAGCAGTGTGGCGGGGGGGCCCACAGATACGCAGTATTTT. Amino acid sequence: CASSVAGGPTDTQYF.

This chain connects TRBV15 to TRBJ2-7; 9 nucleotides align to TRBD1. The CDR3 runs to 14 residues. The V gene's germline CDR1 is LNHNV and CDR2 YYDKDF (reference sequence). J gave up 3 bases and V 2 bases, and 2 bases lay outside the gene matches. This CDR3 is CATSRSGQGYEQYF. The CDR3 DNA follows: TGTGCCACCAGCAGATCGGGACAGGGCTACGAGCAGTACTTC.

V usage is TRBV5-1 and J usage is TRBJ2-3; a weak D match, TRBD1 (6 bases). Germline CDR1 and CDR2: SGHRS and YFSETQ. The ends were cut back, 4 bases at V and 2 bases at J, with 17 bases in the middle. The CDR3 is 16 residues long. CDR3 loop: CASSTGTLSPTDTQYF. Written as DNA, the CDR3 is TGCGCCAGCAGCACCGGGACACTTTCCCCCACAGATACGCAGTATTTT.

This sequence joins TRBV18 and TRBJ2-7, with 8 nucleotides matching TRBD1. The length of the CDR3 is 13 residues. Germline trimming cut 5 bases from V and 6 bases from J; bases unmatched to any gene: 6. The germline V gene has CDR1 KGHSH and CDR2 LQKENI. CDR3 region: CASSGQGNGEQYF. Here the CDR3 DNA reads TGTGCCAGCTCAGGACAGGGCAACGGCGAGCAGTACTTC.

The chain is built from TRBV30 and TRBJ1-4; tentatively, D is TRBD1 (6 bases). Germline V gives CDR1 GTSNPN, CDR2 SVGIG (reference sequence). This CDR3 region has 13 residues. V lost 4 bases, J lost 4 bases, and 10 bases lay in between. CDR3 residues: CAWTGVLNEKLFF. The CDR3 DNA reads as TGTGCCTGGACAGGGGTACTTAATGAAAAACTGTTTTTT.

The chain employs TRBV7-2 and TRBJ2-7; D perhaps matches TRBD1 (5 bases). Per the germline V gene, CDR1 is SGHTA and CDR2 is FQGNSA. V lost 5 bases to trimming and J lost 0 bases, with 14 bases between them. The CDR3 consists of 15 residues. As DNA, the CDR3 is TGTGCCAGCAGCGATAGACAGCTAATCTCCTACGAGCAGTACTTC. Translation gives CASSDRQLISYEQYF.